Below, 32 T cell receptor beta chains from the same sample are listed, as sequenced in a study of T cells in Graves' hyperthyroidism and ophthalmopathy. The TCR beta CDR3 regions underwent amplification using RNA transcripts as the source. The HTBI set primed first-round TCR CDR3 RT-PCR. TCRdb reanalysed the multiplex PCR reads using MiXCR and keeps one entry per CDR3 protein. The table has some 460,000 distinct CDR3 sequences, approximately 14% seen once. The sequencing sample was made of blood. The receptors come from a woman aged 18-29 years with Graves' hyperthyroidism.

This clonotype was counted many times. The DNA for the CDR3 is TGTGCCAGCAGCGTAGACACAGGGAATAACTATGGCTACACCTTC. Amino acid sequence: CASSVDTGNNYGYTF. The chain carries TRBV9 and TRBJ1-2, with a weak D call TRBD1 (6 bases). Germline values: CDR1 SGDLS, CDR2 YYNGEE. The CDR3 runs to 15 residues. The V end was cut by 0 bases, the J end by 1 base, with 10 bases between. Combining the CDR3 with reference TRBV9 and TRBJ1-2 gives the whole variable domain DSGVTQTPKHLITATGQRVTLRCSPRSGDLSVYWYQQSLDQGLQFLIQYYNGEERAKGNILERFSAQQFPDLHSELNLSSLELGDSALYFCASSVDTGNNYGYTFGSGTRLTVV.

This clonotype was counted ten times or more. The chain uses TRBV11-2 and TRBJ2-5, with D uncertain. This CDR3 is built from 9 residues. Germline V CDR1 and CDR2: SGHAT, FQNNGV. V gave up 5 bases and J gave up 13 bases, with 8 bases separating them. This CDR3 is CASSPHPYF. The DNA of the CDR3 is TGTGCCAGCAGCCCTCACCCGTACTTC. Full variable domain (remainder filled in from reference TRBV11-2 and TRBJ2-5): EAGVAQSPRYKIIEKRQSVAFWCNPISGHATLYWYQQILGQGPKLLIQFQNNGVVDDSQLPKDRFSAERLKGVDSTLKIQPAKLEDSAVYLCASSPHPYFGPGTRLLVL.

This clonotype was observed at least ten times. The rearrangement joins TRBV3-1 to TRBJ2-2, with 14 bases fitting TRBD2. Germline CDR1 and CDR2: LGHDT and YNNKEL (reference sequence). Losses at the gene ends were 1 base for V and 4 bases for J; bases not matched to a gene: 2. The CDR3 length is 17 residues. The CDR3 loop is CASSQVTSGRGTGELFF. CDR3 coding DNA: TGTGCCAGCAGCCAAGTGACTAGCGGGAGGGGCACCGGGGAGCTGTTTTTT.

There are many counts of this clonotype. V gene TRBV6-1 combines with J gene TRBJ2-7, with D possibly TRBD1 on 6 matching bases. CDR1 and CDR2 from the germline V gene are MNHNS and SASEGT. V was clipped by 6 bases and J by 0 bases, with 18 bases between them. This CDR3 has 16 residues. The CDR3 coding sequence is TGTGCCAGCAGGCCAACAGGGCCAAGAAGCTCCTACGAGCAGTACTTC. It codes for CASRPTGPRSSYEQYF.

This clonotype was counted many times. The chain is built from TRBV10-3 and TRBJ1-2; a possible D gene is TRBD1 (5 bases). The CDR3 has 15 residues. CDR1 is ENHRY and CDR2 is SYGVKD in the germline V gene. V was pared by 9 bases and J by 0 bases, with 17 bases between. The CDR3 region has the DNA TGTGCCATGAAGGGACCGGGACCGACTAACTATGGCTACACCTTC. This encodes CAMKGPGPTNYGYTF.

Comments on this clonotype: A clone one base away is much larger, so this may be a read error. The chain has TRBV5-8 and TRBJ2-4; D is ambiguous. Germline CDR1 and CDR2: SGHTS and YDEGEE. The CDR3 extends over 14 amino acids. The CDR3 sequence is CASGLVESKNIQYF. The CDR3 DNA reads TGTGCCAGCGGCTTGGTAGAGTCCAAAAACATTCAGTACTTC.

This clonotype was detected many times. DNA for the CDR3: TGTGCCAGCAGCCAAGAAATCCTAGCGAGTTACGAGCAGTACTTC. Protein product: CASSQEILASYEQYF. This chain joins TRBV3-1 and TRBJ2-7, with D possibly matching TRBD2 (6 bases). Trimming removed 0 bases from V and 4 bases from J, with 13 bases in between. This CDR3 has 15 amino acids. Germline lookup yields CDR1 LGHDT and CDR2 YNNKEL (reference sequence).

This clonotype was seen many times. This chain connects TRBV28 to TRBJ1-5; no clear D. The CDR3 is 12 residues long. The germline V gene has CDR1 MDHEN and CDR2 SYDVKM. V shed 3 bases and J shed 4 bases, with 4 bases lying between them. The CDR3: CASSLANQPQHF. The CDR3 DNA sequence: TGTGCCAGCAGTTTGGCAAATCAGCCCCAGCATTTT.

This clonotype showed up many times. The chain combines TRBV20-1 with TRBJ1-3; no firm D call. CDR1 DFQATT and CDR2 SNEGSKA come from the germline V gene (reference sequence). V was pared by 2 bases and J by 4 bases, with 12 bases between. This CDR3 is built from 14 residues. The CDR3 region is CSARSRVAGNTIYF. CDR3 coding DNA: TGCAGTGCTAGAAGTCGGGTGGCCGGAAACACCATATATTTT.

Worth noting for this clonotype: Just one base apart from a much larger clone, this may be a read error. The CDR3 loop is CASSEAGRPNQRQHF. For the CDR3, the DNA is TGTGCCAGCAGTGAAGCAGGGCGGCCGAATCAGCGCCAGCATTTT. The chain carries TRBV6-1 and TRBJ1-5, with D uncertain. Germline V gives CDR1 MNHNS, CDR2 SASEGT. This CDR3 is 15 amino acids long.

This clonotype was seen repeatedly, ten times or more. This chain links TRBV10-3 with TRBJ2-1, with D possibly being TRBD2 (5 bases). Trimming shortened V by 11 bases and J by 3 bases, and 17 bases separated the two germline ends. Germline CDR1 reads ENHRY; CDR2 reads SYGVKD. There are 14 residues in the CDR3. CDR3 sequence (DNA): TGTGCCGCCACCGCCACAAGCGGCTACAATGAGCAGTTCTTC. It codes for CAATATSGYNEQFF.

This clonotype was seen many times. V usage is TRBV6-1 and J usage is TRBJ2-7; 10 positions agree with TRBD1. V trimming: 1 base; J trimming: 3 bases; junction bases outside the gene matches: 0. This CDR3 has 14 amino acids. Germline values: CDR1 MNHNS, CDR2 SASEGT. The CDR3 sequence is CASSEGTGGYEQYF. The CDR3 DNA is TGTGCCAGCAGTGAAGGGACAGGGGGCTACGAGCAGTACTTC.

This clonotype has a handful of counts. The chain carries TRBV6-1 and TRBJ1-6; a possible D gene is TRBD1 (5 bases). V was clipped by 8 bases and J by 5 bases, with 13 bases between them. The CDR3 covers 14 residues. Germline CDR1 is MNHNS and CDR2 is SASEGT. The CDR3 is CASGGIGDNSPLHF. DNA for the CDR3: TGTGCCAGCGGCGGGATAGGGGATAATTCACCCCTCCACTTT.

The gene calls are TRBV4-1 and TRBJ1-2; 8 bases match TRBD1. The germline gives CDR1 MGHRA, CDR2 YSYEKL. V was clipped by 2 bases and J by 5 bases; unmatched bases: 7. CDR3 size: 15 residues. The CDR3 nucleotides read TGCGCCAGCAGCCAATCGGGACAGGCCCTTTATGGCTACACCTTC. This gives the protein CASSQSGQALYGYTF.

The chain combines TRBV6-2 or TRBV6-3 with TRBJ2-6; tentative D call: TRBD2 (7 bases). Trimming removed 6 bases from V and 0 bases from J, with 21 bases in between. Per the germline V gene, CDR1 is MNHEY and CDR2 is SVGEGT. The CDR3 spans 19 residues. CDR3 DNA: TGTGCCAGCAGAGAGGGGGGGGTGTCAACACGCTCTGGGGCCAACGTCCTGACTTTC. The encoded protein is CASREGGVSTRSGANVLTF.

This clonotype was seen ten or more times. The chain is built from TRBV12-3 or TRBV12-4 and TRBJ1-3, with 7 bases lining up with TRBD1. V dropped 5 bases and J dropped 2; count of bases not matched to a gene: 9. This CDR3 contains 16 residues. Here the CDR3 reads CASSATGAVAGNTIYF. For the CDR3, the DNA is TGTGCCAGCAGTGCCACAGGGGCCGTGGCTGGAAACACCATATATTTT.

As for this clonotype: Just one base apart from a much larger clone, this may be a read error. The genes are TRBV10-3 and TRBJ1-2; D ambiguous. CDR1 is ENHRY and CDR2 is SYGVKD in the germline V gene. The CDR3 consists of 13 residues. Trimming cost V 10 bases and J 6 bases, with 18 bases left between them. CDR3 amino acids: CASRTPGNHGYTF. CDR3 in DNA: TGTGCCAGTAGGACCCCGGGGAACCATGGCTACACCTTC.

On this clonotype: At one end the junction does not follow the germline gene, possibly because of a read error. The chain combines TRBV13 with TRBJ1-1; D call uncertain. The CDR3 contains 14 residues. CDR1 is PRHDT and CDR2 is FYEKMQ in the germline V gene (reference sequence). The CDR3 protein is CASSPTRSYTEAFF. DNA for the CDR3: TGCGCCAGCAGCCCGACACGGTCGTACACTGAAGCTTTCTTT.

The chain couples TRBV29-1 to TRBJ2-1; 12 bases map to TRBD2. Germline-derived CDR1 and CDR2 are SQVTM and ANQGSEA. The ends lost 6 bases at V and 0 bases at J; junction bases unmatched: 6. This CDR3 contains 16 residues. The CDR3 sequence is CSVATSGSASYNEQFF. For the CDR3, the DNA is TGCAGCGTCGCGACTAGCGGGAGTGCCTCCTACAATGAGCAGTTCTTC.

There are many counts of this clonotype. This chain connects TRBV7-3 to TRBJ2-1; 7 positions agree with TRBD1. The germline V gene encodes CDR1 SGHTA and CDR2 FQGTGA. The J segment lost 0 bases and the V segment lost 4 bases, leaving 3 bases of the junction unmatched. This CDR3 contains 15 residues. This CDR3 reads CASSSQGSSYNEQFF. The DNA of the CDR3 is TGTGCCAGCAGCTCACAGGGGAGCTCCTACAATGAGCAGTTCTTC.

This clonotype was seen a handful of times. This rearrangement joins TRBV5-6 to TRBJ2-1, with D perhaps matching TRBD1 or TRBD2 (5 bases each). V lost 0 bases to trimming and J lost 4 bases, with 26 bases between them. This CDR3 has 20 residues. Germline-derived CDR1 and CDR2 are SGHDT and YYEEEE. CDR3 DNA: TGTGCCAGCAGCTTGGAGACGACCGGGGCTGCGAACCGGCTTTACAATGAGCAGTTCTTC. It is translated as CASSLETTGAANRLYNEQFF. Together with reference TRBV5-6 and TRBJ2-1, the CDR3 gives the full variable domain: DAGVTQSPTHLIKTRGQQVTLRCSPKSGHDTVSWYQQALGQGPQFIFQYYEEEERQRGNFPDRFSGHQFPNYSSELNVNALLLGDSALYLCASSLETTGAANRLYNEQFFGPGTRLTVL.

This clonotype occurred a few times. The chain links TRBV19 to TRBJ2-5; unclear D gene. Trimming took off 1 base at V and 2 bases at J, with 14 bases between the two ends. This CDR3 spans 16 amino acids. Germline CDR1 reads LNHDA; CDR2 reads SQIVND (reference sequence). The DNA of the CDR3 is TGTGCCAGTAGTATAGTAGGGATTGGGGTACAAGAGACCCAGTACTTC. It specifies CASSIVGIGVQETQYF.

This clonotype was detected only a few times. The chain joins TRBV5-1 to TRBJ1-6; 7 bases are shared with TRBD1. The germline gives CDR1 SGHRS, CDR2 YFSETQ. The V and J ends lost 4 bases and 10 bases, in that order; junction bases with no gene match: 14. CDR3 length equals 16 residues. The DNA of the CDR3 is TGCGCCAGCAGCACCCCGGAGGGGGCAGGCAACTCACCCCTCCACTTT. The encoded protein is CASSTPEGAGNSPLHF.

There are many counts of this clonotype. The chain recombines TRBV5-1 with TRBJ2-4, with D perhaps TRBD2 (6 bases). The CDR3 is 16 amino acids. Germline V gene lookup returns CDR1 SGHRS and CDR2 YFSETQ. Trimming shortened V by 4 bases and J by 0 bases, and 14 bases separated the two germline ends. CDR3 region: CASSPGTYLAKNIQYF. As DNA, the CDR3 is TGCGCCAGCAGCCCGGGGACTTATTTAGCCAAAAACATTCAGTACTTC.

The gene calls are TRBV19 and TRBJ2-1; 9 bases match TRBD2. CDR1 is LNHDA, CDR2 SQIVND, per germline (reference sequence). The CDR3 totals 13 residues. The trim removed 8 bases at V and 6 bases at J, leaving 5 bases unmatched. CDR3 amino acids: CASGTSRLNEQFF. For the CDR3, the DNA is TGTGCCAGTGGGACTAGCCGGCTCAATGAGCAGTTCTTC.

About this clonotype: This clone may be a read error of a much larger clone one base away. The J gene is TRBJ2-7, the V gene TRBV27, with 10 bases matching TRBD1. Germline CDR1 and CDR2: MNHEY and SMNVEV (reference sequence). The CDR3 spans 13 residues. The DNA of the CDR3 is TGTGCCTCACGAGGGACAGGGGTCTACGGGCAGTACTTC. It is translated as CASRGTGVYGQYF.

The sample holds many counts of this clonotype. This chain joins TRBV7-9 and TRBJ2-5, with 7 positions matching TRBD2. Trimming removed 1 base from V and 4 bases from J; junction bases left unmatched: 15. This CDR3 comprises 18 residues. Germline values: CDR1 SEHNR, CDR2 FQNEAQ (reference sequence). The CDR3 loop reads CASSLGPTSAPEGETQYF. In DNA form, the CDR3 reads TGTGCCAGCAGCTTAGGACCTACTAGCGCCCCCGAAGGAGAGACCCAGTACTTC.

This clonotype was recorded many times. This chain uses TRBV20-1 with TRBJ1-2; possibly TRBD1 for D (5 bases). CDR1 DFQATT and CDR2 SNEGSKA come from the germline V gene (reference sequence). The V gene lost 3 bases and the J gene lost 4 bases, with 15 bases spanning the gap. There are 14 residues in the CDR3. CDR3 region: CSARMSGGAYGYTF. The CDR3 bases are TGCAGTGCTAGGATGAGTGGGGGAGCCTATGGCTACACCTTC.

The CDR3 DNA reads as TGCAGTGCGTTGGGACAAGCCTCTGGAAACACCATATATTTT. Translated: CSALGQASGNTIYF. The chain employs TRBV20-1 and TRBJ1-3; possibly TRBD1 for D (6 bases). The CDR3 loop spans 14 amino acids. V was cut by 6 bases and J by 0 bases, with 12 bases left in between. The germline V gene encodes CDR1 DFQATT and CDR2 SNEGSKA (reference sequence).

This clonotype was detected many times. The chain combines TRBV19 with TRBJ1-5; perhaps TRBD1 as D (5 bases). The CDR3 runs to 13 residues. Trimming took off 6 bases at V and 3 bases at J, with 9 bases between the two ends. Germline loops: CDR1 LNHDA, CDR2 SQIVND (reference sequence). CDR3 in amino acids: CASSPGVNQPQHF. CDR3 DNA sequence: TGTGCCAGTAGCCCGGGGGTCAATCAGCCCCAGCATTTT.

This clonotype was counted at least ten times. J is TRBJ2-7 and V is TRBV7-9, with 9 bases aligning to TRBD1. The CDR3 is 13 amino acids. Unmatched junction bases numbered 2, after V lost 5 bases and J lost 3 bases. From germline, CDR1 is SEHNR and CDR2 FQNEAQ (reference sequence). CDR3 nucleotide sequence: TGTGCCAGCAGCCGGGACAGGGACTACGAGCAGTACTTC. Translated: CASSRDRDYEQYF.

This clonotype was counted at least ten times. CDR3 loop: CSVAQRLAGGGRETQYF. The CDR3 nucleotides read TGCAGTGTCGCCCAACGACTAGCGGGGGGCGGGCGAGAGACCCAGTACTTC. The rearrangement uses TRBV20-1 and TRBJ2-5; 13 nucleotides agree with TRBD2. The junction had 15 bases not matched to a gene; V was cut back by 7 bases and J by 4 bases. This CDR3 has 17 residues. CDR1 is DFQATT and CDR2 is SNEGSKA in the germline V gene (reference sequence).